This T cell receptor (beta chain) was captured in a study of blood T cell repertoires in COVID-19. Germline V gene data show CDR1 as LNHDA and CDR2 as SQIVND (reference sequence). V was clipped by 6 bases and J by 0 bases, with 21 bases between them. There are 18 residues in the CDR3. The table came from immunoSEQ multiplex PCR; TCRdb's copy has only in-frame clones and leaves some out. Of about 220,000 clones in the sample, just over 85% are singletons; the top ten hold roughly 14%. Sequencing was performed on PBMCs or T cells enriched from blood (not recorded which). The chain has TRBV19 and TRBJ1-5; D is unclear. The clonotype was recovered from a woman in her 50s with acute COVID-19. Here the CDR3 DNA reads TGTGCCAGTAGCCTAGGAGGAAGGGCCCATTATAGCAATCAGCCCCAGCATTTT. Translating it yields CASSLGGRAHYSNQPQHF.